These 25 T cell receptor beta chains came from one sample sequenced in a study of T cell changes during pregnancy in multiple sclerosis. Profiling relied on immunoSEQ multiplex PCR, and the TCRdb table lists in-frame clones only, not all of them. The sample lists about 100,000 clones; 85% to 95% were seen once. Sequenced material: peripheral blood, taken after pregnancy. These receptors were obtained from a female donor with multiple sclerosis, enrolled in a pregnancy study.

The chain combines TRBV13 with TRBJ2-7, with 8 bases lining up with TRBD2. The J segment lost 4 bases and the V segment lost 0 bases, leaving 5 bases of the junction unmatched. CDR3 length: 15 amino acids. CDR1 PRHDT and CDR2 FYEKMQ come from the germline V gene (reference sequence). In nucleotides, the CDR3 is TGTGCCAGCAGCTTAGGCCCCGCGGGAGGATACGAGCAGTACTTC. Amino acid sequence: CASSLGPAGGYEQYF.

The chain has TRBV6-1 and TRBJ1-5; D is uncertain. This CDR3 region has 14 residues. Germline V lookup: CDR1 MNHNS, CDR2 SASEGT. The V end lost 4 bases, the J end lost 0 bases, and 7 bases lay between the germline ends. DNA of the CDR3: TGTGCCAGCAGTGCGGGTCGTAGCAATCAGCCCCAGCATTTT. It yields the protein CASSAGRSNQPQHF.

The chain couples TRBV18 to TRBJ2-1, with D possibly TRBD1 on 5 matching bases. Germline CDR1 reads KGHSH; CDR2 reads LQKENI. This CDR3 is 15 amino acids long. V dropped 5 bases and J dropped 2 bases, with 13 bases sitting between them. Here the CDR3 reads CASSTTVTAYNEQFF. DNA of the CDR3: TGTGCCAGCTCAACGACAGTGACGGCCTACAATGAGCAGTTCTTC.

This chain's CDR3 is CASSSFLGAGNTIYF. CDR3 nucleotides: TGTGCCAGCAGTTCCTTTCTCGGGGCTGGAAACACCATATATTTT. V gene TRBV6-6 combines with J gene TRBJ1-3; no firm D call. CDR3 length equals 15 residues. Germline V gives CDR1 MNHNY, CDR2 SVGAGI (reference sequence). The V and J ends lost 4 bases and 2 bases respectively, with 12 bases between them.

This rearrangement joins TRBV7-9 to TRBJ2-5; D may be TRBD1 (6 bases). Germline V gene sequence: CDR1 SEHNR, CDR2 FQNEAQ (reference sequence). Between the trimmed V and J ends, which lost 1 base and 2 bases, there was a span of 17 bases. CDR3 size: 17 residues. CDR3 in amino acids: CASSLGEGVWGQETQYF. The CDR3 nucleotides read TGTGCCAGCAGCTTAGGAGAGGGGGTTTGGGGGCAAGAGACCCAGTACTTC.

CDR3 nucleotide sequence: TGTGCCACCACAAGGACAGGGGACGGGGAGCAGTACTTC. Its translation: CATTRTGDGEQYF. The chain recombines TRBV15 with TRBJ2-5, with 9 bases aligning to TRBD1. The germline V gene has CDR1 LNHNV and CDR2 YYDKDF (reference sequence). Trimming removed 7 bases from V and 11 bases from J; junction bases left unmatched: 11. The length of the CDR3 is 13 residues.

The CDR3 coding sequence is TGTGCCAGCAGTGCGGGCAGGGGGCTTGAGCAGTACTTC. Its translation: CASSAGRGLEQYF. V is TRBV2 and J is TRBJ2-7, with 8 bases identical to TRBD1. This CDR3 is built from 13 residues. Germline CDR1 SNHLY, CDR2 FYNNEI. Germline trimming cut 4 bases from V and 7 bases from J; bases unmatched to any gene: 6.

The chain is built from TRBV7-8 and TRBJ2-5; TRBD1 matches at 9 bases. With V trimmed by 2 bases and J by 5 bases, 12 bases remained unmatched. Germline lookup yields CDR1 SGHVS and CDR2 FQNEAQ. The CDR3 contains 17 residues. CDR3 protein: CASSLRSAGQGGETQYF. CDR3 nucleotide sequence: TGTGCCAGCAGCTTACGATCGGCGGGACAGGGAGGTGAGACCCAGTACTTC.

On this clone: A junction end diverges from the germline sequence, so it may reflect a read error. The rearrangement joins TRBV2 to TRBJ1-2, with unresolved D. CDR3 length: 9 amino acids. Germline V gives CDR1 SNHLY, CDR2 FYNNEI. The CDR3 is CATAPRSPF. Here the CDR3 DNA reads TGTGCCACCGCTCCCCGGTCGCCCTTC.

V and J are TRBV7-2 and TRBJ2-3; 7 bases map to TRBD2. Per germline, CDR1 SGHTA and CDR2 FQGNSA. This CDR3 region has 16 residues. V shed 0 bases and J 2 bases; nucleotides not matched to a gene: 5. The CDR3 DNA is TGTGCCAGCAGCTTAGCTTCTAGCGGACCCACAGATACGCAGTATTTT. Translating gives CASSLASSGPTDTQYF. The full variable domain, rest sourced from reference TRBV7-2 and TRBJ2-3, is GAGVSQSPSNKVTEKGKDVELRCDPISGHTALYWYRQSLGQGLEFLIYFQGNSAPDKSGLPSDRFSAERTGGSVSTLTIQRTQQEDSAVYLCASSLASSGPTDTQYFGPGTRLTVL.

This chain uses TRBV19 with TRBJ2-1; 11 positions match TRBD2. This CDR3 spans 14 amino acids. With V trimmed by 8 bases and J by 2 bases, 2 bases remained unmatched. Per germline, CDR1 LNHDA and CDR2 SQIVND (reference sequence). This chain's CDR3 is CASFSGRAYNEQFF. The CDR3 DNA is TGTGCCAGTTTTAGCGGGAGGGCCTACAATGAGCAGTTCTTC.

The V and J genes are TRBV7-9 and TRBJ1-1; 11 bases are a match to TRBD1. Trimming cost V 4 bases and J 10 bases; bases outside gene matches: 8. This CDR3 is built from 14 residues. The V gene's germline CDR1 is SEHNR and CDR2 FQNEAQ (reference sequence). In DNA, the CDR3 is TGTGCCAGCAGCTCAGGGACAGGGGGTGTTGGAGCTTTCTTT. As protein: CASSSGTGGVGAFF. The full variable domain, completed using reference TRBV7-9 and TRBJ1-1, is DTGVSQNPRHKITKRGQNVTFRCDPISEHNRLYWYRQTLGQGPEFLTYFQNEAQLEKSRLLSDRFSAERPKGSFSTLEIQRTEQGDSAMYLCASSSGTGGVGAFFGQGTRLTVV.

V usage is TRBV5-5 and J usage is TRBJ2-3; 10 bases fit TRBD2. V shed 4 bases and J 5 bases; nucleotides not matched to a gene: 10. Germline V gives CDR1 SGHKS, CDR2 YYEKEE (reference sequence). The CDR3 contains 16 residues. The CDR3 DNA reads as TGTGCCAGCAGCGCGCCCGGGACTAGCGTCGGAGATACGCAGTATTTT. Encoded protein: CASSAPGTSVGDTQYF. The full variable domain, its missing parts supplied by reference TRBV5-5 and TRBJ2-3, is DAGVTQSPTHLIKTRGQQVTLRCSPISGHKSVSWYQQVLGQGPQFIFQYYEKEERGRGNFPDRFSARQFPNYSSELNVNALLLGDSALYLCASSAPGTSVGDTQYFGPGTRLTVL.

V gene TRBV6-5 combines with J gene TRBJ2-7, with TRBD2 as a possible D gene (6 bases). The CDR3 has 14 residues. V was shortened by 4 bases and J by 3 bases, with 13 bases between the two germline ends. Germline values: CDR1 MNHEY, CDR2 SVGAGI. This CDR3 reads CASSSGDSIYEQYF. The CDR3 bases are TGTGCCAGCAGTTCGGGAGACAGCATCTACGAGCAGTACTTC.

The rearrangement joins TRBV12-5 to TRBJ1-3, with a tentative D call TRBD1 (5 bases). Germline V gene data show CDR1 as LGHNT and CDR2 as FRNRAP. The V and J ends lost 2 bases and 0 bases respectively, with 14 bases between them. The CDR3 covers 17 residues. The CDR3 here is CASGLPQVKSSGNTIYF. The CDR3 DNA reads as TGTGCTAGTGGTTTGCCACAGGTTAAGAGCTCTGGAAACACCATATATTTT.

This clone was seen just once. The CDR3 sequence: CASSRGTGTVNNQPQHF. The CDR3 coding sequence is TGTGCCAGTAGTAGGGGGACAGGGACGGTAAACAATCAGCCCCAGCATTTT. The genes are TRBV19 and TRBJ1-5; 9 nucleotides line up with TRBD1. CDR1 is LNHDA and CDR2 is SQIVND in the germline V gene (reference sequence). V lost 4 bases to trimming and J lost 3 bases; unmatched junction nucleotides: 10. The CDR3 contains 17 residues.

The gene calls are TRBV9 and TRBJ2-2; a possible D gene is TRBD1 (6 bases). With 1 base removed from V and 7 bases from J, the gap between germline ends came to 8 bases. Per germline, CDR1 SGDLS and CDR2 YYNGEE. The CDR3 loop spans 13 amino acids. The CDR3 DNA reads as TGTGCCAGCAGCGTAATAGGGGGCGGGGAGCTGTTTTTT. It translates to CASSVIGGGELFF.

J is TRBJ1-2 and V is TRBV6-5; 7 positions match TRBD1. CDR1 and CDR2 from the germline V gene are MNHEY and SVGAGI. CDR3 length equals 16 residues. The trim removed 0 bases at V and 0 bases at J, leaving 4 bases unmatched. The CDR3, as DNA: TGTGCCAGCAGTTACTCTCTAGGGACAGCTAACTATGGCTACACCTTC. Translated: CASSYSLGTANYGYTF.

The chain joins TRBV5-4 to TRBJ1-1; D is unresolved. V was pared by 4 bases and J by 0 bases, with 10 bases between. The CDR3 sequence is 14 residues long. Germline CDR1 is SGHNT and CDR2 is YYREEE (reference sequence). In nucleotides, the CDR3 is TGTGCCAGCAGCACAAACAGCCTGAACACTGAAGCTTTCTTT. This encodes CASSTNSLNTEAFF. The full variable domain, its missing parts supplied by reference TRBV5-4 and TRBJ1-1, is ETGVTQSPTHLIKTRGQQVTLRCSSQSGHNTVSWYQQALGQGPQFIFQYYREEENGRGNFPPRFSGLQFPNYSSELNVNALELDDSALYLCASSTNSLNTEAFFGQGTRLTVV.

This chain connects TRBV7-2 to TRBJ1-1; D may be TRBD1 (5 bases). The germline V gene has CDR1 SGHTA and CDR2 FQGNSA. This CDR3 is built from 14 residues. V shed 1 base and J shed 6 bases, with 12 bases lying between them. CDR3 nucleotide sequence: TGTGCCAGCAGCTTAGTGAGGTCGGGGGCTGAAGCTTTCTTT. It encodes CASSLVRSGAEAFF.

In nucleotides, the CDR3 is TGTGCCAGTAGTAACAGTGGGCTTACGTCCTACACCTTC. Its translation is CASSNSGLTSYTF. The rearrangement uses TRBV19 and TRBJ1-2; D is ambiguous. The CDR3 is 13 amino acids. Germline CDR1 is LNHDA and CDR2 is SQIVND (reference sequence). Deletions cut 4 bases from V and 10 bases from J, with 16 bases between.

The gene calls are TRBV6-4 and TRBJ2-2; 10 bases are shared with TRBD1. Per the germline V gene, CDR1 is MRHNA and CDR2 is SNTAGT. The J segment lost 1 base and the V segment lost 6 bases, leaving 2 bases of the junction unmatched. The CDR3 has 15 residues. CDR3 loop: CASSDRGLNTGELFF. The CDR3 nucleotides read TGTGCCAGCAGCGACAGGGGGCTGAACACCGGGGAGCTGTTTTTT.

The rearrangement uses TRBV7-2 and TRBJ2-7; TRBD1 agrees at 12 bases. CDR1 and CDR2 (germline): SGHTA, FQGNSA. The CDR3 is 19 amino acids. V shed 2 bases and J 3 bases; nucleotides not matched to a gene: 14. The CDR3 coding sequence is TGTGCCAGCAGCTTAAGGACTCCGGGACAGGGGGCGGTAGGCTACGAGCAGTACTTC. Protein: CASSLRTPGQGAVGYEQYF.

The J gene is TRBJ2-7, the V gene TRBV19, with TRBD1 matching over 11 bases. Trimming took 3 bases from V and 5 from J; bases not matched to a gene: 9. CDR3 size: 16 residues. Germline CDR1 is LNHDA and CDR2 is SQIVND (reference sequence). As DNA, the CDR3 is TGTGCCAGTAGTATCCGGTTGGGGACAGGGGGGGACGAGCAGTACTTC. Protein product: CASSIRLGTGGDEQYF.

This sequence joins TRBV5-4 and TRBJ2-1; 11 bases map to TRBD2. In germline, CDR1 is SGHNT, CDR2 YYREEE (reference sequence). The CDR3 runs to 17 residues. V lost 1 base to trimming and J lost 8 bases; unmatched junction nucleotides: 11. The CDR3 region has the DNA TGTGCCAGCAGCTTGACTAGCGGGAGAGCAAAAATCGATGAGCAGTTCTTC. This gives the protein CASSLTSGRAKIDEQFF. Full variable domain (missing parts from reference TRBV5-4 and TRBJ2-1): ETGVTQSPTHLIKTRGQQVTLRCSSQSGHNTVSWYQQALGQGPQFIFQYYREEENGRGNFPPRFSGLQFPNYSSELNVNALELDDSALYLCASSLTSGRAKIDEQFFGPGTRLTVL.